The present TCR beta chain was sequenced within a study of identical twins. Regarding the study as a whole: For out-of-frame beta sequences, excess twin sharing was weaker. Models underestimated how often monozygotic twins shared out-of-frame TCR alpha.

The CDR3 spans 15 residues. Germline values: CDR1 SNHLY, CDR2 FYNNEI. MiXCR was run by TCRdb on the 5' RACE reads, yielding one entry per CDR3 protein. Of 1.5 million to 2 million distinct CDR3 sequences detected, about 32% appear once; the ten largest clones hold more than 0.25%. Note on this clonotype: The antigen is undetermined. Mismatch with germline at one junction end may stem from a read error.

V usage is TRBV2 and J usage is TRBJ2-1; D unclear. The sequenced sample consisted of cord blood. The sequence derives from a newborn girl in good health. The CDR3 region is CASSEDSSSYNEQFF. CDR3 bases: TGTGCCAGCAGCGAAGATTCGAGCTCCTACAATGAGCAGTTCTTC.